These 11 T cell receptor beta chains were sequenced from one sample in a study of T cell changes during pregnancy in multiple sclerosis (dated by TCRdb to the late 2010s). The method was the immunoSEQ multiplex PCR assay. TCRdb's version of the immuneACCESS table is confined to in-frame rearrangements and falls short of the full clone set. An unresolved V gene accounts for under half of the shortfall where checked; the remainder is of unknown origin. The table for this sample lists some 100,000 clones; 90% to 95% of them were counted only once. The ten biggest clones cover over 0.7% of the sample. The starting material was peripheral blood, obtained before pregnancy. These receptor sequences come from a female donor with multiple sclerosis, enrolled in a pregnancy study.

The rearrangement joins TRBV6-5 to TRBJ1-2; the match to TRBD1 covers 7 bases. Germline V gives CDR1 MNHEY, CDR2 SVGAGI. This CDR3 has 12 residues. Trimming cost V 7 bases and J 8 bases; bases outside gene matches: 7. The CDR3 DNA reads TGTGCCAGCATCCACAGGGGTTGGGGCTACACCTTC. Translating gives CASIHRGWGYTF.

The chain combines TRBV5-6 with TRBJ2-1; 10 nucleotides agree with TRBD2. The CDR3 runs 16 residues. CDR1 SGHDT and CDR2 YYEEEE come from the germline V gene. Trimming at V came to 0 bases and at J to 3 bases, leaving 3 bases not matched to a gene. The CDR3 nucleotides read TGTGCCAGCAGCTTGGGTCGGACTAGCGGCTACAATGAGCAGTTCTTC. This encodes CASSLGRTSGYNEQFF.

This clone was observed a single time. CDR3 sequence reads: CASSILTGVEAFF. In DNA, the CDR3 is TGTGCCAGCAGTATACTGACAGGGGTTGAAGCTTTCTTT. The J gene is TRBJ1-1, the V gene TRBV25-1; 8 nucleotides match TRBD1. J was trimmed by 7 bases and V by 5 bases; bases with no gene match: 6. This CDR3 is 13 amino acids long. In germline, CDR1 is MGHDK, CDR2 SYGVNS.

This clone was counted only a few times. This sequence joins TRBV5-4 and TRBJ1-1; D remains ambiguous. Germline assignment: CDR1 SGHNT and CDR2 YYREEE (reference sequence). V lost 0 bases, J lost 2 bases, and 8 bases lay in between. The CDR3 runs to 14 residues. The CDR3 bases are TGTGCCAGCAGCTTGGGGCAGGAAAACACTGAAGCTTTCTTT. This sequence encodes CASSLGQENTEAFF.

The chain has TRBV6-1 and TRBJ2-1; TRBD2 agrees at 14 bases. CDR3 length: 14 amino acids. The V gene end was trimmed by 6 bases and the J gene end by 6 bases; junction bases not matched to a gene: 1. CDR1 and CDR2 (germline): MNHNS, SASEGT. The CDR3 bases are TGTGCCAGCAGAGGGACTAGCGGGGGCAATGAGCAGTTCTTC. This codes for CASRGTSGGNEQFF.

The genes are TRBV5-8 and TRBJ1-4; TRBD1 agrees at 7 bases. The CDR3 totals 16 residues. Germline V gene sequence: CDR1 SGHTS, CDR2 YDEGEE. The V segment lost 2 bases and the J segment 7 bases; nucleotides outside the gene matches: 11. The CDR3 spells CASSFLTGIGGEKLFF. The CDR3 region has the DNA TGTGCCAGCAGCTTCCTGACAGGGATAGGCGGTGAAAAACTGTTTTTT.

V gene TRBV5-1 combines with J gene TRBJ1-4, with D maybe TRBD1 (6 bases). The CDR3 covers 15 residues. V was cut by 3 bases and J by 3 bases, with 12 bases left in between. The germline gives CDR1 SGHRS, CDR2 YFSETQ. The DNA for the CDR3 is TGCGCCAGCAGCTGGGACACCATGGCTAATGAAAAACTGTTTTTT. Its translation is CASSWDTMANEKLFF.

This chain joins TRBV29-1 and TRBJ2-3; D is uncertain. The CDR3 totals 12 residues. The germline V gene has CDR1 SQVTM and CDR2 ANQGSEA. Trimming stripped 7 bases from V and 4 bases from J, with 12 bases between. This chain's CDR3 is CSAMTPSDTQYF. Here the CDR3 DNA reads TGCAGCGCTATGACACCTTCAGATACGCAGTATTTT.

The DNA for the CDR3 is TGTGCCAGCAGTTTCTCCGGGACAGGCACAGATACGCAGTATTTT. Translating gives CASSFSGTGTDTQYF. The chain recombines TRBV28 with TRBJ2-3; 7 bases are shared with TRBD1. V was clipped by 3 bases and J by 1 base; unmatched bases: 4. This CDR3 has 15 residues. Germline assignment: CDR1 MDHEN and CDR2 SYDVKM.

The chain joins TRBV7-9 to TRBJ2-7, with 11 bases matching TRBD2. This CDR3 contains 16 residues. CDR1 is SEHNR and CDR2 is FQNEAQ in the germline V gene (reference sequence). The ends lost 8 bases at V and 1 base at J; junction bases unmatched: 10. This chain's CDR3 is CASLPPTSGSSYEQYF. CDR3 DNA sequence: TGTGCCAGCTTGCCCCCAACTAGCGGGAGTTCCTACGAGCAGTACTTC.

This clone was seen once. This chain uses TRBV9 with TRBJ2-1, with 9 nucleotides matching TRBD1. This CDR3 has 15 amino acids. The germline gives CDR1 SGDLS, CDR2 YYNGEE. The trim removed 0 bases at V and 9 bases at J, leaving 7 bases unmatched. The CDR3 is CASSVVGQGGGEQFF. For the CDR3, the DNA is TGTGCCAGCAGCGTAGTGGGACAGGGTGGTGGTGAGCAGTTCTTC.